This record looks at one T cell receptor (beta chain) sequence and its context. TEMRA cells were FACS-enriched, with CD8+ and CD4+ T cells isolated negatively. Trimming pared 3 bases from V and 3 bases from J, leaving 9 bases between. The CDR3 covers 13 residues. Looked up from germline, CDR1 is MGHRA and CDR2 is YSYEKL. Random hexamers served to reverse transcribe about 0.5 to 1 ug RNA. TCRdb re-called the immunoSEQ multiplex PCR reads through MiXCR, storing one row per CDR3 protein. The sample lists about 130,000 distinct CDR3 sequences, around 95% occurring once. The data are from a study of CD8 T cells in Susac syndrome.

The chain employs TRBV4-1 and TRBJ2-7; the D is unclear. Sequencing input: CD8+ T cells from PBMCs. The sequence came from a human donor with Susac syndrome. Here the CDR3 reads CASSQDGLYEQYF. The CDR3, as DNA: TGCGCCAGCAGCCAGGATGGGCTCTACGAGCAGTACTTC.